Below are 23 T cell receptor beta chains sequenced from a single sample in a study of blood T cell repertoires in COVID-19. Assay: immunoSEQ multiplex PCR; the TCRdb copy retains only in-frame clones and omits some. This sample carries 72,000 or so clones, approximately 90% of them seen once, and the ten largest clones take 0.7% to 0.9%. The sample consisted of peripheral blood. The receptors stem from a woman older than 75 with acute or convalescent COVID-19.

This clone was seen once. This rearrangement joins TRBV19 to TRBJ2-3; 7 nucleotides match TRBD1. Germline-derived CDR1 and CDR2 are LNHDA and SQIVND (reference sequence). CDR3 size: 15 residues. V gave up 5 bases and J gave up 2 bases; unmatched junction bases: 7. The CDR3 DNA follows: TGTGCCAGTAGTGAACGGGACAGATCCACAGATACGCAGTATTTT. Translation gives CASSERDRSTDTQYF.

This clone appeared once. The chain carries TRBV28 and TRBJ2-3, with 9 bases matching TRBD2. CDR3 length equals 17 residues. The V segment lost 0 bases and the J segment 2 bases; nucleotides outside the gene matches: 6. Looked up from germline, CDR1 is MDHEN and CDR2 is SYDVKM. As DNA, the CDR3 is TGTGCCAGCAGTTTATGGGCTAGCGGGACCAACACAGATACGCAGTATTTT. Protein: CASSLWASGTNTDTQYF.

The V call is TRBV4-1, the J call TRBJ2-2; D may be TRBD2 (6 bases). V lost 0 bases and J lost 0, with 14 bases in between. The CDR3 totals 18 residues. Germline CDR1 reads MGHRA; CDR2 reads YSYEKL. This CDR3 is CASSQDFAGLSNTGELFF. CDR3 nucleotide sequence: TGCGCCAGCAGCCAAGATTTCGCGGGACTCTCGAACACCGGGGAGCTGTTTTTT.

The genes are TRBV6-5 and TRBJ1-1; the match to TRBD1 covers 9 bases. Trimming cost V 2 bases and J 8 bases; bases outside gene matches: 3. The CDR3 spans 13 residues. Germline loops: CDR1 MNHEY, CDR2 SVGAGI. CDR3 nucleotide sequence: TGTGCCAGCAGTTACCGTGGACAGGGGGAAGCTTTCTTT. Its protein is CASSYRGQGEAFF.

This CDR3 reads CASTTPGRDNEQFF. CDR3 DNA sequence: TGTGCCAGCACTACCCCGGGCAGGGACAATGAGCAGTTCTTC. This chain connects TRBV25-1 to TRBJ2-1; possible D gene TRBD1, 5 bases. In germline, CDR1 is MGHDK, CDR2 SYGVNS. The V gene lost 7 bases and the J gene lost 5 bases, with 15 bases spanning the gap. The CDR3 totals 14 residues.

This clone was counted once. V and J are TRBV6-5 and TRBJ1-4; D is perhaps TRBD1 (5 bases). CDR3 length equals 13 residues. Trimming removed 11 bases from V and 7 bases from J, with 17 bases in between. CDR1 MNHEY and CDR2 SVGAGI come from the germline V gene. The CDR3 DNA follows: TGTGCCCCAGAGGAGGGACGAGGTGAAAAACTGTTTTTT. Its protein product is CAPEEGRGEKLFF.

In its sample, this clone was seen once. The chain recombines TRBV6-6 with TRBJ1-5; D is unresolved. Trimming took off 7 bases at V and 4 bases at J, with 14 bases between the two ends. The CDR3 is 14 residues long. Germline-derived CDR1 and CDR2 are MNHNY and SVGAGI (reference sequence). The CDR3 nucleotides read TGTGCCAGCAACGAGGGATTGTGGAATCAGCCCCAGCATTTT. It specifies CASNEGLWNQPQHF.

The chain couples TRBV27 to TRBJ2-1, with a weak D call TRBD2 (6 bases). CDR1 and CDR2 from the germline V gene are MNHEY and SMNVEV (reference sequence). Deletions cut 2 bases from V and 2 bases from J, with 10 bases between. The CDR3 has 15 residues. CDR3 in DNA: TGTGCCAGCAGTTTAGGGGGGAGTGCCTACAATGAGCAGTTCTTC. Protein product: CASSLGGSAYNEQFF.

Here the CDR3 reads CASSLSPSGYNEQFF. In nucleotides, the CDR3 is TGTGCCAGCAGTTTATCCCCTAGCGGGTACAATGAGCAGTTCTTC. V is TRBV27 and J is TRBJ2-1, with TRBD2 identical over 8 bases. The CDR3 is 15 amino acids. The germline CDR1 and CDR2 sequences are MNHEY and SMNVEV (reference sequence). V lost 0 bases, J lost 4 bases, and 2 bases stayed unmatched.

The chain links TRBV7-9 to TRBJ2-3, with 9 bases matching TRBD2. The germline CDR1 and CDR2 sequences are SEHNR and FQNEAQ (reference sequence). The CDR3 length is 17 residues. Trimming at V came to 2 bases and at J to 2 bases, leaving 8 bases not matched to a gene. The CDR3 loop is CASSLPKTSGSTDTQYF. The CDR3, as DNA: TGTGCCAGCAGCTTACCAAAGACTAGCGGATCCACAGATACGCAGTATTTT.

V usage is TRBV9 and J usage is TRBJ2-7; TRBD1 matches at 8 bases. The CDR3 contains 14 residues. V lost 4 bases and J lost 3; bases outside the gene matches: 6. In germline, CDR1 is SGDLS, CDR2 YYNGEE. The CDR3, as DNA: TGTGCCAGCAGCCCTCAGGGGGCTCTCTACGAGCAGTACTTC. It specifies CASSPQGALYEQYF.

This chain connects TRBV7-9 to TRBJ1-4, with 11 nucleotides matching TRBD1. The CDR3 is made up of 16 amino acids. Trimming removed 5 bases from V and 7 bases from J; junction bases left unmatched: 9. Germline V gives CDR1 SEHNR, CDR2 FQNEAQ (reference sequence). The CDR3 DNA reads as TGTGCCAGCAGCATCCTCGGGACAGGGGGAGGTGAAAAACTGTTTTTT. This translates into CASSILGTGGGEKLFF. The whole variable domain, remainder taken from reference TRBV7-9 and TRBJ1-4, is DTGVSQNPRHKITKRGQNVTFRCDPISEHNRLYWYRQTLGQGPEFLTYFQNEAQLEKSRLLSDRFSAERPKGSFSTLEIQRTEQGDSAMYLCASSILGTGGGEKLFFGSGTQLSVL.

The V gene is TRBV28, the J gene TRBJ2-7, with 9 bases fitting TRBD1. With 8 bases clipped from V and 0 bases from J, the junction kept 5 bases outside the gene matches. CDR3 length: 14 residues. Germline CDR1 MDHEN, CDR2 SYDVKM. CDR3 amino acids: CASHRDRASYEQYF. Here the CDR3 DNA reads TGTGCCAGCCATAGGGACAGGGCCTCCTACGAGCAGTACTTC.

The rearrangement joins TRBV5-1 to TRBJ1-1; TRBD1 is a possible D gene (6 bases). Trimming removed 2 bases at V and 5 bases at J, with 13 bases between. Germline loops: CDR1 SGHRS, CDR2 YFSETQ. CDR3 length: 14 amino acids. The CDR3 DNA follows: TGCGCCAGCAGCTTCAGGGGTGATGGGACTGAAGCTTTCTTT. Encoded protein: CASSFRGDGTEAFF.

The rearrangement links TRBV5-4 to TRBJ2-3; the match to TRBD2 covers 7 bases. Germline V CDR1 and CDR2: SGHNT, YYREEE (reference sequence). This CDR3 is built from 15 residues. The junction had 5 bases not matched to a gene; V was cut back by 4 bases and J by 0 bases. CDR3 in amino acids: CASSQRGSSTDTQYF. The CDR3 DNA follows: TGTGCCAGCAGCCAGCGGGGTTCTAGCACAGATACGCAGTATTTT.

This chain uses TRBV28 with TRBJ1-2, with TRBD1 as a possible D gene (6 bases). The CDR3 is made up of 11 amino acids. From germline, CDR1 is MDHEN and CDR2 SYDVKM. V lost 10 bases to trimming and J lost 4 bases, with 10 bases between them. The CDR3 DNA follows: TGTGCCACCCAGGGGTCCTATGGCTACACCTTC. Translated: CATQGSYGYTF.

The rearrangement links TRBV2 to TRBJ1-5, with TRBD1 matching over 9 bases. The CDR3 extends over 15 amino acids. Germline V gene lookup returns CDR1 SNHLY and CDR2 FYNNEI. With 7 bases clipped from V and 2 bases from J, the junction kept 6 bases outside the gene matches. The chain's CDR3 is CASTQQGARNQPQHF. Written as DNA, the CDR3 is TGTGCCAGCACCCAACAGGGGGCGCGCAATCAGCCCCAGCATTTT.

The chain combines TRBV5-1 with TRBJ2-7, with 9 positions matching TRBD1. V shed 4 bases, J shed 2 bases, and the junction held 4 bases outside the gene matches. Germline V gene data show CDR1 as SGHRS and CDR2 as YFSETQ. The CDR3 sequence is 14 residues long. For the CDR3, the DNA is TGCGCCAGCAGCCGGGACAGGGCCGCCTACGAGCAGTACTTC. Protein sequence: CASSRDRAAYEQYF.

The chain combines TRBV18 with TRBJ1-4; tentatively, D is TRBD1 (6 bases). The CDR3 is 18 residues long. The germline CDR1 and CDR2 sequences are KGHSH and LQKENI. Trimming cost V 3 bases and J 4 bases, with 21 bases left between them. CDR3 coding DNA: TGTGCCAGCTCACCGAGTACAGGGTCGAGGAGGATTAATGAAAAACTGTTTTTT. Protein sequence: CASSPSTGSRRINEKLFF.

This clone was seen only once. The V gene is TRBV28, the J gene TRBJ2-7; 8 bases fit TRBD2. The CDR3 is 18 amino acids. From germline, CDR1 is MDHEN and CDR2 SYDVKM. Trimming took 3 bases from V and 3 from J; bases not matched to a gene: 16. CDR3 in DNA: TGTGCCAGCAGTTTGAACCCCGTACTAGCGGAGGGGAGCTACGAGCAGTACTTC. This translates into CASSLNPVLAEGSYEQYF.

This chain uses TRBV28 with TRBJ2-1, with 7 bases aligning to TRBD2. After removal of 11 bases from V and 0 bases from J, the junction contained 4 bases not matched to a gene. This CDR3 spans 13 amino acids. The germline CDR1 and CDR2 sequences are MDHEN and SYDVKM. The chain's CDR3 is CAGAGSSYNEQFF. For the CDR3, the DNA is TGTGCCGGAGCGGGAAGCTCCTACAATGAGCAGTTCTTC.

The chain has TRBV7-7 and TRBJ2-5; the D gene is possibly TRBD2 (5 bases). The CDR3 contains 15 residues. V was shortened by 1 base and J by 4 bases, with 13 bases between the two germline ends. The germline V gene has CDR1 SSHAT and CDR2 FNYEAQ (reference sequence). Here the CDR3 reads CASSLVRGPLETQYF. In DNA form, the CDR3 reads TGTGCCAGCAGCTTAGTAAGAGGGCCATTAGAGACCCAGTACTTC.

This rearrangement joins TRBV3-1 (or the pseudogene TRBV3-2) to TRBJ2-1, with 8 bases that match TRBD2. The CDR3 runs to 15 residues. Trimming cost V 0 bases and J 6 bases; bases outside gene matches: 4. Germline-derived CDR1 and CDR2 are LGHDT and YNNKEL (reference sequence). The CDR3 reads CASSQESGSSNEQFF. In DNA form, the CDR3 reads TGTGCCAGCAGCCAAGAGAGCGGGAGTTCCAATGAGCAGTTCTTC.